The clone carrying this TCR beta chain was recorded at least ten times. Its antigen is not known. CDR3 length equals 15 residues. Germline V gives CDR1 PRHDT, CDR2 FYEKMQ (reference sequence). After removal of 1 base from V and 16 bases from J, the junction contained 14 bases not matched to a gene. TCRdb re-called the 5' RACE reads with MiXCR, one entry per CDR3 protein. In the table there are around 95,000 distinct CDR3 sequences, less than 6.5% of which are singletons. This sample is drawn from a study of identical twins. Whole-study results and caveats: Excess twin sharing in beta out-of-frame sequences was weaker. Cross-sectional statistical analysis, not tracking of the same donors, underpinned the conclusions.

The chain recombines TRBV13 with TRBJ2-1; 9 bases agree with TRBD2. The receptor was isolated from a woman aged 45-59 years in good health. Sequenced input: memory T cells sorted from blood. For the CDR3, the DNA is TGTGCCAGCAGCTTAGAGGCTAGCGGGACCCCAATGGAATTCTTC. Translating gives CASSLEASGTPMEFF.